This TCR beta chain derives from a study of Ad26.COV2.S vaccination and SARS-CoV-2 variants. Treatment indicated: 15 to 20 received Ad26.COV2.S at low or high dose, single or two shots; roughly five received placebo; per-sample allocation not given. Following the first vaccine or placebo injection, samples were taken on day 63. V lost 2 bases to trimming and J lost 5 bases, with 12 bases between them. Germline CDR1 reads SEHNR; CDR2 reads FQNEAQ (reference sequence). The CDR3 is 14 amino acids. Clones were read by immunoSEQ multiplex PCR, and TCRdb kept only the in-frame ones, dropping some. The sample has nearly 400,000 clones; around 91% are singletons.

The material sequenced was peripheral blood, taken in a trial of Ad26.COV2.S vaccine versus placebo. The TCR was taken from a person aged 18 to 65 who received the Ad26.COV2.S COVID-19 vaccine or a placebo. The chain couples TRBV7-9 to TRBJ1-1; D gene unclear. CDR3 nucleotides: TGTGCCAGCAGCTTACCGGGAAGGCGAACTGAAGCTTTCTTT. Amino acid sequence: CASSLPGRRTEAFF.